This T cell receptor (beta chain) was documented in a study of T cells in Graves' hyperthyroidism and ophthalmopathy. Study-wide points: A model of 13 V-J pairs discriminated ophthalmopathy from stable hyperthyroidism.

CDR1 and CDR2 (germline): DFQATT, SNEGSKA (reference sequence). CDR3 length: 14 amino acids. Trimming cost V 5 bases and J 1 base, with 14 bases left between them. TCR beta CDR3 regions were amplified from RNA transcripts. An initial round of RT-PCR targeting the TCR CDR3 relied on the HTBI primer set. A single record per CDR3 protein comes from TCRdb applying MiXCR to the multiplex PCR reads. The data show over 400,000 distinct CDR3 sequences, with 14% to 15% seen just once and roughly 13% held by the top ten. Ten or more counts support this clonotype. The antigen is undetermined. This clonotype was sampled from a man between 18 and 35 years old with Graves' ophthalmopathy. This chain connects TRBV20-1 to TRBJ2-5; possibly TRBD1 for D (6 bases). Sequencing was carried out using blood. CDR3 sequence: CSADSGQPQETQYF. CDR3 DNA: TGCAGTGCTGACTCCGGACAGCCCCAAGAGACCCAGTACTTC.